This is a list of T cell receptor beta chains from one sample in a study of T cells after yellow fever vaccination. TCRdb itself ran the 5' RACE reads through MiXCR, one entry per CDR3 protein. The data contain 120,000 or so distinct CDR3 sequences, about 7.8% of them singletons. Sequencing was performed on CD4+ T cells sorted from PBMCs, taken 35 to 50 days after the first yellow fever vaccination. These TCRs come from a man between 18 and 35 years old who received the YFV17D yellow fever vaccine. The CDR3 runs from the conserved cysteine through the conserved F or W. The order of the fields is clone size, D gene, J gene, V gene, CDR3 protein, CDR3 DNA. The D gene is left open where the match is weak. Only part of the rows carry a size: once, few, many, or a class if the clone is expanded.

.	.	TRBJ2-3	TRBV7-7	CASSMGRTDTQYF	TGTGCTAGCAGTATGGGGAGGACAGATACGCAGTATTTT
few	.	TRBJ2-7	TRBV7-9	CASSVARANEQYF	TGTGCCAGCAGCGTGGCCAGGGCGAACGAGCAGTACTTC
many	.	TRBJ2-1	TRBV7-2	CASSPPGAGYEQFF	TGTGCCAGCAGCCCCCCGGGGGCGGGCTATGAGCAGTTCTTC
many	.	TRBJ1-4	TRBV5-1	CASSLEGVNEKLFF	TGCGCCAGCAGCTTGGAAGGGGTTAATGAAAAACTGTTTTTT
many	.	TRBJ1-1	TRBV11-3	CASSRDIRRAFF	TGTGCCAGCAGTCGGGACATTAGGCGGGCTTTCTTT
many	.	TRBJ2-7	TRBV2	CASSVPPAPYEQYF	TGTGCCAGCAGTGTCCCCCCGGCACCCTACGAGCAGTACTTC
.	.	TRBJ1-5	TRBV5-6	CASCHGTELVFSNQPQHF	TGTGCCAGCTGCCACGGGACCGAGCTTGTTTTTAGCAATCAGCCCCAGCATTTT
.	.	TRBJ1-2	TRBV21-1	CASSNRDRVPEMEGYTF	TGTGCCAGCAGCAACCGGGACAGGGTTCCGGAAATGGAAGGCTACACCTTC
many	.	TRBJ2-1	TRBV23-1	CASSQVVKVPSSSYNEQFF	TGCGCCAGCAGTCAAGTCGTGAAGGTACCATCGAGCTCCTACAATGAGCAGTTCTTC
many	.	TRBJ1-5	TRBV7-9	CASSFQGHQPQHF	TGTGCCAGCAGCTTCCAGGGCCATCAGCCCCAGCATTTT
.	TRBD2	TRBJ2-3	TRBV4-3	CASSQPSGGRVTQYF	TGCGCCAGCAGCCAACCTAGCGGGGGTCGGGTTACGCAGTATTTT
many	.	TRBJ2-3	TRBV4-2	CASSQGEKTDTQYF	TGTGCCAGCAGCCAAGGAGAGAAAACAGATACGCAGTATTTT
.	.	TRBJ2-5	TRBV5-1	CASSLAVAAKETQYF	TGCGCCAGCAGCTTGGCAGTAGCGGCCAAAGAGACCCAGTACTTC
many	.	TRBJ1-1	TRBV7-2	CASSFGLNTEAFF	TGTGCCAGCAGCTTCGGCTTGAACACTGAAGCTTTCTTT
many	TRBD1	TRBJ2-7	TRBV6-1	CASSERTGLTYEQYF	TGTGCCAGCAGTGAGCGGACAGGGTTAACCTACGAGCAGTACTTC
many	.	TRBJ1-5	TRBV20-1	CSANPLSDNQPQHF	TGCAGTGCTAACCCCTTGTCTGACAATCAGCCCCAGCATTTT
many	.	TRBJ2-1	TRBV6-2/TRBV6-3	CASQPRRTANEQFF	TGTGCCAGCCAACCAAGACGGACAGCCAATGAGCAGTTCTTC
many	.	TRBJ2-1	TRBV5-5	CASSRTDLNEQFF	TGTGCCAGCAGTCGGACAGACCTCAATGAGCAGTTCTTC
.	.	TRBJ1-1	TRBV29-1	CSAKQVNTEAFF	TGCAGCGCTAAACAGGTGAACACTGAAGCTTTCTTT
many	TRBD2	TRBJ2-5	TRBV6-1	CASSTGGVRKTQYF	TGTGCCAGCAGCACGGGAGGGGTGAGGAAGACCCAGTACTTC
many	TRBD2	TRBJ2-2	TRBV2	CASTGNGGSTGELFF	TGTGCCAGCACGGGGAACGGGGGGTCCACCGGGGAGCTGTTTTTT
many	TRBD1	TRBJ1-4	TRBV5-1	CASSSWTGGNEKLFF	TGCGCCAGCAGCTCGTGGACAGGGGGTAACGAAAAACTGTTTTTT
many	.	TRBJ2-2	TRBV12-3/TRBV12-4	CASSRHTGELFF	TGTGCCAGCAGTCGCCACACCGGGGAGCTGTTTTTT
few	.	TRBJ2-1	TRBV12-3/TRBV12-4	CASSLDRTSFNEQFF	TGTGCCAGCAGTTTAGACCGGACATCCTTCAATGAGCAGTTCTTC
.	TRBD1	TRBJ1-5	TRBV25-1	CASSESVGTGLDGQPQHF	TGTGCCAGCAGTGAATCAGTCGGGACAGGGCTGGATGGTCAGCCCCAGCATTTT
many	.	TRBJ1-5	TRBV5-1	CASSFTGSRQPQHF	TGCGCCAGCAGCTTTACAGGGTCCAGGCAGCCCCAGCATTTT
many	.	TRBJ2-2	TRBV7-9	CASSLEVVELFF	TGTGCCAGCAGCTTAGAGGTTGTGGAGCTGTTTTTT
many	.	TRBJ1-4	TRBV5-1	CASSDNRVEKLFF	TGCGCCAGCAGCGACAACAGGGTTGAAAAACTGTTTTTT
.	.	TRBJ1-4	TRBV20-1	CSAREGLNEKLFF	TGCAGTGCTAGAGAGGGCCTTAATGAAAAACTGTTTTTT
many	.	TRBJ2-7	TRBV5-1	CASSLQEVDEQYF	TGCGCCAGCAGCTTGCAGGAGGTTGACGAGCAGTACTTC
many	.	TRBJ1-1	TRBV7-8	CASSLEQARAAFF	TGTGCCAGCAGCTTAGAACAGGCCCGTGCTGCTTTCTTT
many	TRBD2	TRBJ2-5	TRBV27	CASRTKLAGAPETQYF	TGTGCCAGCAGGACTAAGCTAGCGGGGGCCCCGGAGACCCAGTACTTC